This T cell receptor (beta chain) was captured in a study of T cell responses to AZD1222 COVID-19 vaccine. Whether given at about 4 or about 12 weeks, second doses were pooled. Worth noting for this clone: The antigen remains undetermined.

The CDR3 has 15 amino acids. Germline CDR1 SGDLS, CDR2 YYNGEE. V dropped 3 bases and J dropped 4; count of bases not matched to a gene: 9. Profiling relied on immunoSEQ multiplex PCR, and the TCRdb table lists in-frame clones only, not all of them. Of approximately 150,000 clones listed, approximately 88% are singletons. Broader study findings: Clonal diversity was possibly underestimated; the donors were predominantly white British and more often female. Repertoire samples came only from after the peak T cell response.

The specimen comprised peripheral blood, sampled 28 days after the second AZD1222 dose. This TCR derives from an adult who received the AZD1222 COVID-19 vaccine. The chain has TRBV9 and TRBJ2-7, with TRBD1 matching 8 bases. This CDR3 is CASSDGQGRGYEQYF. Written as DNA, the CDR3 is TGTGCCAGCAGCGACGGACAGGGCAGGGGGTACGAGCAGTACTTC.